A single sample is the source of the 15 T cell receptor beta chains below, sequenced in a study of cytomegalovirus exposure and HLA in healthy donors (dated by TCRdb to 2015 to 2018). Library prep was done by the immunoSEQ multiplex PCR assay. A mixture of 60 forward primers for TCR Vbeta segments and 13 reverse primers for TCR Jbeta segments was used in the multiplex PCR. The table was pulled from immuneACCESS by TCRdb, which kept in-frame rearrangements only. Such tables lose some clones; where checked, under half of the loss comes from unresolved V genes, and the rest has no known cause. The table for this sample lists 60,000 to 65,000 clones. Less than 4.5% of the sample comes from the top ten. The sample comprised PBMCs. The receptors were gathered from a woman aged 18-35 years in good health and CMV-seronegative.

The chain links TRBV19 to TRBJ2-5; TRBD1 aligns across 8 bases. The V gene end was trimmed by 10 bases and the J gene end by 3 bases; junction bases not matched to a gene: 19. Per germline, CDR1 LNHDA and CDR2 SQIVND (reference sequence). This CDR3 spans 17 amino acids. The CDR3 region has the DNA TGTGCCACTACTTTGGCCGGGTGGGCAGGGGGCGAAGAGACCCAGTACTTC. Translated, it gives CATTLAGWAGGEETQYF.

This sequence joins TRBV7-9 and TRBJ2-3; D possibly corresponds to TRBD2 (6 bases). The germline V and J ends were trimmed by 1 base and 4 bases, with 12 bases remaining between them. The germline V gene encodes CDR1 SEHNR and CDR2 FQNEAQ (reference sequence). CDR3 size: 15 residues. The CDR3 reads CASSLVVSGSDTQYF. CDR3 nucleotides: TGTGCCAGCAGCTTAGTGGTTAGCGGATCAGATACGCAGTATTTT.

The chain is built from TRBV27 and TRBJ2-1; the match to TRBD2 covers 7 bases. Unmatched junction bases numbered 7, after V lost 6 bases and J lost 5 bases. The germline V gene has CDR1 MNHEY and CDR2 SMNVEV (reference sequence). This CDR3 contains 14 residues. The CDR3 here is CASSPWGGNNEQFF. CDR3 DNA: TGTGCCAGCAGCCCGTGGGGGGGGAACAATGAGCAGTTCTTC.

This rearrangement joins TRBV28 to TRBJ1-2; 10 positions match TRBD1. V shed 5 bases and J 3 bases; nucleotides not matched to a gene: 6. The CDR3 loop spans 15 amino acids. Per the germline V gene, CDR1 is MDHEN and CDR2 is SYDVKM. The CDR3 reads CASSPTGGADYGYTF. DNA of the CDR3: TGTGCCAGCAGTCCGACAGGGGGCGCGGACTATGGCTACACCTTC.

V gene TRBV6-5 combines with J gene TRBJ2-7, with D perhaps TRBD1 (6 bases). The V gene lost 6 bases and the J gene lost 8 bases, with 17 bases spanning the gap. The CDR3 has 13 amino acids. Germline CDR1 reads MNHEY; CDR2 reads SVGAGI. This CDR3 is CASSPHFWGQQYF. The CDR3 region has the DNA TGTGCCAGCAGCCCCCATTTCTGGGGGCAGCAGTACTTC.

The chain joins TRBV5-1 to TRBJ2-7, with TRBD1 as a possible D gene (6 bases). Trimming cost V 0 bases and J 3 bases, with 13 bases left between them. The CDR3 has 15 amino acids. Germline assignment: CDR1 SGHRS and CDR2 YFSETQ. The CDR3 is CASSLGDTVVYEQYF. The CDR3 DNA follows: TGCGCCAGCAGCTTGGGGGACACGGTGGTCTACGAGCAGTACTTC.

This chain joins TRBV5-1 and TRBJ2-7; TRBD1 matches 9 bases. This CDR3 is built from 14 residues. After removal of 7 bases from V and 4 bases from J, the junction contained 9 bases not matched to a gene. CDR1 and CDR2 from the germline V gene are SGHRS and YFSETQ. The CDR3 spells CASGDRGGRYEQYF. The CDR3 DNA reads TGCGCCAGCGGCGACAGGGGGGGAAGGTACGAGCAGTACTTC.

V usage is TRBV5-1 and J usage is TRBJ1-1, with 7 nucleotides matching TRBD1. Trimming cost V 4 bases and J 7 bases; bases outside gene matches: 7. The CDR3 extends over 13 amino acids. Germline CDR1 and CDR2: SGHRS and YFSETQ. CDR3 loop: CASSPRQGGEAFF. The DNA of the CDR3 is TGCGCCAGCAGCCCACGACAGGGAGGTGAAGCTTTCTTT.

This chain links TRBV5-6 with TRBJ2-1, with 11 bases lining up with TRBD1. With V trimmed by 1 base and J by 6 bases, 15 bases remained unmatched. Germline assignment: CDR1 SGHDT and CDR2 YYEEEE. The CDR3 is made up of 19 amino acids. The CDR3 sequence is CASSLSIGTGGMWGNEQFF. For the CDR3, the DNA is TGTGCCAGCAGCTTGTCTATTGGGACAGGGGGAATGTGGGGCAATGAGCAGTTCTTC. The variable domain in full, with the rest retrieved from reference TRBV5-6 and TRBJ2-1, is DAGVTQSPTHLIKTRGQQVTLRCSPKSGHDTVSWYQQALGQGPQFIFQYYEEEERQRGNFPDRFSGHQFPNYSSELNVNALLLGDSALYLCASSLSIGTGGMWGNEQFFGPGTRLTVL.

V usage is TRBV4-2 and J usage is TRBJ2-5; the match to TRBD2 covers 14 bases. This CDR3 contains 18 residues. V trimming: 0 bases; J trimming: 4 bases; junction bases outside the gene matches: 7. CDR1 and CDR2 from the germline V gene are LGHNA and YNFKEQ. The CDR3: CASSQDWGLAGVGETQYF. The DNA of the CDR3 is TGTGCCAGCAGCCAAGATTGGGGACTAGCGGGGGTTGGAGAGACCCAGTACTTC.

This chain joins TRBV29-1 and TRBJ1-1; no clear D gene. Germline assignment: CDR1 SQVTM and CDR2 ANQGSEA. With 0 bases removed from V and 4 bases from J, the gap between germline ends came to 6 bases. The CDR3 contains 12 residues. Written as DNA, the CDR3 is TGCAGCGTTGAAGAACGGGGCACTGAAGCTTTCTTT. Translated, it gives CSVEERGTEAFF.

This chain uses TRBV9 with TRBJ2-7; TRBD1 agrees at 9 bases. This CDR3 has 14 residues. Germline loops: CDR1 SGDLS, CDR2 YYNGEE. J gave up 3 bases and V 3 bases, and 4 bases lay outside the gene matches. The CDR3 sequence: CASSGSTGGYEQYF. DNA of the CDR3: TGTGCCAGCAGCGGATCGACAGGGGGCTACGAGCAGTACTTC.

The CDR3 spells CASRRGQGRDTQYF. Written as DNA, the CDR3 is TGTGCCAGCAGACGCGGACAGGGCCGCGATACGCAGTATTTT. The chain uses TRBV4-2 and TRBJ2-3; 8 bases agree with TRBD1. This CDR3 comprises 14 residues. Germline lookup yields CDR1 LGHNA and CDR2 YNFKEQ. V lost 6 bases to trimming and J lost 6 bases; unmatched junction nucleotides: 8.

This rearrangement joins TRBV7-9 to TRBJ2-7, with 11 bases identical to TRBD1. CDR1 SEHNR and CDR2 FQNEAQ come from the germline V gene (reference sequence). This CDR3 comprises 15 residues. V lost 7 bases, J lost 3 bases, and 8 bases stayed unmatched. CDR3 loop: CASTTGGTGGYEQYF. The DNA for the CDR3 is TGTGCCAGCACCACAGGGGGGACAGGGGGCTACGAGCAGTACTTC.

As regards this clone: The same CDR3 also results from other DNA sequences found in this sample. The rearrangement links TRBV19 to TRBJ2-2; TRBD2 is a possible D gene (6 bases). The CDR3 has 16 amino acids. V was trimmed by 0 bases and J by 4 bases, leaving 12 bases between them. Germline CDR1 is LNHDA and CDR2 is SQIVND (reference sequence). The CDR3: CASSIDGGLGTGELFF. CDR3 coding DNA: TGTGCCAGTAGTATAGATGGGGGACTGGGCACCGGGGAGCTGTTTTTT.